These T cell receptor beta chains were read from a single sample in a study of blood T cell repertoires in COVID-19. The data were produced by immunoSEQ multiplex PCR, yet TCRdb's version contains in-frame clones alone and is incomplete. This sample yields 350,000 to 400,000 clones, of which roughly nine tenths are seen a single time; 0.86% belongs to the top ten. Sequencing input: PBMCs or T cells enriched from blood (not recorded which). The receptors derive from a woman aged 40 to 50 who had been exposed to COVID-19. The CDR3 runs from the conserved cysteine through the conserved F or W. Fields, in order: CDR3 DNA, CDR3 protein, CDR3 length, J gene, clone size, V gene, D gene. The D gene is left open where the match is weak. Where a row states a size, it is once, few, many or the class of an expanded clone; other rows omit it.

TGCGCCAGCAGCTCGGAGGTTGGGTACGAGCAGTACTTC	CASSSEVGYEQYF	13	TRBJ2-7	-	TRBV5-1	-
TGTGCCAGCAGCCGTTTAACAGGGGCGGACGAGCAGTACTTC	CASSRLTGADEQYF	14	TRBJ2-7	-	TRBV14	TRBD1
TGTGCCAGTAATGGGGGGGAGACTGAAGCTTTCTTT	CASNGGETEAFF	12	TRBJ1-1	-	TRBV19	-
TGTGCCAGCAGTTACTCCCTACAGGGGGGAAACACTGAAGCTTTCTTT	CASSYSLQGGNTEAFF	16	TRBJ1-1	-	TRBV6-5	TRBD1
TGTGCCAGCAGAAAAACAGGGTCCTATGGCTACACCTTC	CASRKTGSYGYTF	13	TRBJ1-2	-	TRBV5-6	-
TGTGCCAGCAGCCCAGGGACAGGGAGGGGAACTGAAGCTTTCTTT	CASSPGTGRGTEAFF	15	TRBJ1-1	-	TRBV7-3	TRBD1
TGTGCCAGCAGCCTATCGGGACAGGTCTCCTACGAGCAGTACTTC	CASSLSGQVSYEQYF	15	TRBJ2-7	-	TRBV14	TRBD1
TGTGCCAGCAGTGAAAGAGGGAGGTCCTACGAGCAGTACTTC	CASSERGRSYEQYF	14	TRBJ2-7	-	TRBV2	-
TGTGCCAGCAGCCCCCAAGACAGGACAAACACTGAAGCTTTCTTT	CASSPQDRTNTEAFF	15	TRBJ1-1	-	TRBV3-1/TRBV3-2	-
TGTGCCAGCAGCCCGGGGAGTATCAACACTGAAGCTTTCTTT	CASSPGSINTEAFF	14	TRBJ1-1	-	TRBV7-2	-
TGTGCCAGCAGCTTCCCTTATAATTCACCCCTCCACTTT	CASSFPYNSPLHF	13	TRBJ1-6	-	TRBV27	-
TGTGCCAGCAGTCAGGGGACAGGAACTATCGATGAGCAGTTCTTC	CASSQGTGTIDEQFF	15	TRBJ2-1	-	TRBV6-5	TRBD1
TGCGCCAGCAGCCAAGATTGGGGGACTAGCGCCACCGGGGAGCTGTTTTTT	CASSQDWGTSATGELFF	17	TRBJ2-2	-	TRBV4-3	TRBD2
TGTGCCACCAGTGATGCCGGGACAGGGAGCAATCAGCCCCAGCATTTT	CATSDAGTGSNQPQHF	16	TRBJ1-5	-	TRBV24-1	TRBD1
TGTGCCAGCAGCAGGGGGCAGACCCTGGGCACTGAAGCTTTCTTT	CASSRGQTLGTEAFF	15	TRBJ1-1	once	TRBV3-1/TRBV3-2	TRBD1
TGTGCCAGCAGCCTGACCGGGACTAGCGGGAGGGCCGGGGAGACCCAGTACTTC	CASSLTGTSGRAGETQYF	18	TRBJ2-5	once	TRBV7-2	TRBD2
TGTGCCAGCAGGGGACAGCCCAACACTGAAGCTTTCTTT	CASRGQPNTEAFF	13	TRBJ1-1	-	TRBV2	TRBD1
TGTGCCAGCAGTTACTCGATCCATAGGACTAGCGGGAGGGCGAACAATGAGCAGTTCTTC	CASSYSIHRTSGRANNEQFF	20	TRBJ2-1	-	TRBV6-2/TRBV6-3	TRBD2
TGCGCCAGTCGAATTGCCGGGACAGAAGAAAAACTGTTTTTT	CASRIAGTEEKLFF	14	TRBJ1-4	-	TRBV5-1	TRBD1
TGTGCCAGCTCACCACTGGAGACAGGGCGGACTGAAGCTTTCTTT	CASSPLETGRTEAFF	15	TRBJ1-1	-	TRBV18	TRBD1
TGTGCCAGCTCCCGAAGACAGGGGAATTCACCCCTCCACTTT	CASSRRQGNSPLHF	14	TRBJ1-6	-	TRBV18	TRBD1
TGTGCCAGTAGTGGGACAGGCGCTAGGGTGAATGAGCAGTTCTTC	CASSGTGARVNEQFF	15	TRBJ2-1	-	TRBV19	TRBD1